This T cell receptor beta chain emerged from a study of T cells after yellow fever vaccination. The CDR3 extends over 18 amino acids. Trimming stripped 4 bases from V and 4 bases from J, with 25 bases between. Germline CDR1 and CDR2: MNHEY and SMNVEV (reference sequence). TCRdb re-derived calls from the 5' RACE reads in MiXCR, one entry per CDR3 protein. The sample carries around 320,000 distinct CDR3 sequences, roughly 4.3% recorded once. This clonotype has only a few counts. The gene calls are TRBV27 and TRBJ1-2; no definite D call. The sample was PBMCs, taken 15 days after the yellow fever booster vaccination. The clonotype comes from a man younger than 30 who received the YFV17D yellow fever vaccine. The CDR3 DNA reads TGTGCCAGCAGTTGGAGGGCCACGTCGGAAGGAACGGGCTATGGCTACACCTTC. This gives the protein CASSWRATSEGTGYGYTF.